These T cell receptor beta chains were read from a single sample in a study of identifying expanded T cells in peripheral blood. Assay: immunoSEQ multiplex PCR; the TCRdb copy retains only in-frame clones and omits some. The sample comprises 110,000 or so clones, about 87% of which are singletons, and approximately 8% rests with the top ten. Sequenced sample: blood. All receptors derive from a person between 18 and 70 years old in good health. Both conserved end residues are part of each CDR3. Each record gives: D gene, J gene, clone size, V gene, CDR3 protein, CDR3 DNA. The D gene is left open where the match is weak. The listing skips clone size in some rows; elsewhere it reads once, few, many or a size class.

TRBD2	TRBJ2-5	-	TRBV2	CASSEVSGTTETQYF	TGTGCCAGCAGTGAGGTTAGCGGGACGACAGAGACCCAGTACTTC
TRBD2	TRBJ2-3	-	TRBV30	CAWGSGLAGLDTQYF	TGTGCCTGGGGCTCTGGTCTAGCGGGGTTAGATACGCAGTATTTT
-	TRBJ1-3	-	TRBV19	CASSPQGMRDTIYF	TGTGCCAGTAGTCCTCAGGGGATGAGAGACACCATATATTTT
-	TRBJ2-3	-	TRBV18	CASSSSSTDTQYF	TGTGCCAGCTCATCGTCTAGCACAGATACGCAGTATTTT
-	TRBJ2-1	-	TRBV28	CASSLGGFHNEQFF	TGTGCCAGCAGTTTGGGCGGGTTCCACAATGAGCAGTTCTTC
TRBD2	TRBJ2-3	-	TRBV7-3	CASSSTGGKDTQYF	TGTGCCAGCAGCTCGACGGGGGGGAAAGATACGCAGTATTTT
-	TRBJ1-3	-	TRBV6-6	CASRSDSSRNTIYF	TGTGCCAGCAGGTCGGACAGCTCAAGAAACACCATATATTTT
TRBD2	TRBJ2-1	-	TRBV19	CASSLSGGAQFSEQFF	TGTGCCAGTAGTCTAAGCGGGGGGGCCCAATTCAGTGAGCAGTTCTTC
-	TRBJ2-7	-	TRBV7-9	CASSLPSLGSEQYF	TGTGCCAGCAGCTTACCTTCTCTAGGTTCCGAGCAGTACTTC
TRBD1	TRBJ1-5	-	TRBV5-1	CASQPGGGGQPQHF	TGCGCCAGCCAACCAGGGGGAGGTGGGCAGCCCCAGCATTTT
-	TRBJ2-6	-	TRBV19	CASSVQGTGANVLTF	TGTGCCAGTAGTGTACAGGGCACTGGGGCCAACGTCCTGACTTTC
-	TRBJ1-1	-	TRBV5-1	CASSLVQGRDTEAFF	TGCGCCAGCAGCTTGGTTCAGGGGCGGGACACTGAAGCTTTCTTT
TRBD2	TRBJ2-5	-	TRBV7-2	CASSPRSGLAVETQYF	TGTGCCAGCAGCCCCAGATCGGGACTAGCGGTAGAGACCCAGTACTTC
TRBD1	TRBJ2-7	-	TRBV7-2	CASSSLITGGNYEQYF	TGTGCCAGCAGCAGCTTAATAACAGGGGGAAACTACGAGCAGTACTTC
-	TRBJ2-7	-	TRBV10-3	CAISEGGPRYEQYF	TGTGCCATCAGTGAGGGCGGGCCTAGGTACGAGCAGTACTTC
-	TRBJ1-3	-	TRBV27	CASSESGSGNTIYF	TGTGCCAGCAGTGAATCAGGGTCTGGAAACACCATATATTTT
TRBD2	TRBJ2-5	-	TRBV11-2	CASRLAGGSETQYF	TGTGCCAGCAGGCTAGCGGGGGGGAGTGAGACCCAGTACTTC
-	TRBJ2-2	-	TRBV10-1	CASSERAAGPGELFF	TGCGCCAGCAGCGAAAGAGCAGCTGGCCCCGGGGAGCTGTTTTTT
TRBD1	TRBJ2-7	-	TRBV27	CASSLPPRLGQASNEQYF	TGTGCCAGCAGTTTACCTCCCCGTCTGGGACAGGCTTCGAATGAGCAGTACTTC
TRBD2	TRBJ2-7	-	TRBV28	CASSLGSGKPTTYEQYF	TGTGCCAGCAGTTTGGGTAGCGGGAAGCCTACAACCTACGAGCAGTACTTC
-	TRBJ1-1	-	TRBV5-7	CASTYRGGNFTEAFF	TGTGCCAGCACCTACCGAGGTGGTAATTTTACTGAAGCTTTCTTT
TRBD2	TRBJ2-1	-	TRBV11-2	CASSLTPGGLYNEQFF	TGTGCCAGCAGCTTAACCCCGGGGGGGCTCTACAATGAGCAGTTCTTC
TRBD1	TRBJ1-1	-	TRBV18	CASSPTGRDTEAFF	TGTGCCAGCTCACCGACAGGGCGCGATACTGAAGCTTTCTTT
-	TRBJ1-5	-	TRBV27	CASSLSQGSGPQHF	TGTGCCAGCAGTTTATCTCAGGGGTCAGGGCCCCAGCATTTT
TRBD1	TRBJ1-4	-	TRBV30	CAWGDREKLFF	TGTGCCTGGGGGGACAGAGAAAAACTGTTTTTT
-	TRBJ2-5	-	TRBV7-3	CASSLTWGARETQYF	TGTGCCAGCAGCTTAACGTGGGGGGCGCGGGAGACCCAGTACTTC
-	TRBJ2-2	-	TRBV6-5	CASRDSNTGELFF	TGTGCCAGCAGGGACTCCAACACCGGGGAGCTGTTTTTT
TRBD1	TRBJ2-1	-	TRBV29-1	CSLGQGGGNEQFF	TGCAGCCTGGGACAGGGAGGTGGCAATGAGCAGTTCTTC
-	TRBJ2-3	-	TRBV28	CASSFTGAGDTQYF	TGTGCCAGCAGTTTTACGGGGGCCGGAGATACGCAGTATTTT
-	TRBJ2-3	-	TRBV5-1	CASSLGGSTDTQYF	TGCGCCAGCAGCTTGGGGGGGAGCACAGATACGCAGTATTTT
-	TRBJ2-3	once	TRBV4-1	CASSQEVYVGTQYF	TGCGCCAGCAGCCAAGAGGTGTATGTCGGTACGCAGTATTTT
-	TRBJ1-5	-	TRBV28	CASSLPAGAGVRQPQHF	TGTGCCAGCAGTTTACCGGCGGGGGCGGGGGTAAGGCAGCCCCAGCATTTT
TRBD2	TRBJ2-3	-	TRBV9	CASSADPRGAGTDTQYF	TGTGCCAGCAGCGCGGACCCGCGGGGGGCCGGGACAGATACGCAGTATTTT
-	TRBJ2-5	-	TRBV6-5	CASSRRPLLGETQYF	TGTGCCAGCAGCCGCCGGCCGTTATTGGGAGAGACCCAGTACTTC
-	TRBJ1-4	-	TRBV7-9	CASSVREGTNEKLFF	TGTGCCAGCAGCGTCAGGGAGGGGACTAATGAAAAACTGTTTTTT
TRBD1	TRBJ2-7	-	TRBV6-6	CASTGTGVPYEQYF	TGTGCCAGCACCGGGACAGGGGTCCCCTACGAGCAGTACTTC
-	TRBJ1-5	once	TRBV23-1	CAPKGVSNQPQHF	TGCGCCCCAAAGGGGGTTAGCAATCAGCCCCAGCATTTT
-	TRBJ1-3	-	TRBV15	CATSRDRVSGNTIYF	TGTGCCACCAGCAGAGACAGGGTCTCTGGAAACACCATATATTTT
-	TRBJ2-3	-	TRBV5-1	CASSPETDTQYF	TGCGCCAGCAGCCCCGAGACTGATACGCAGTATTTT
-	TRBJ2-3	once	TRBV2	CASRVADTQYF	TGTGCCAGCAGGGTCGCAGATACGCAGTATTTT